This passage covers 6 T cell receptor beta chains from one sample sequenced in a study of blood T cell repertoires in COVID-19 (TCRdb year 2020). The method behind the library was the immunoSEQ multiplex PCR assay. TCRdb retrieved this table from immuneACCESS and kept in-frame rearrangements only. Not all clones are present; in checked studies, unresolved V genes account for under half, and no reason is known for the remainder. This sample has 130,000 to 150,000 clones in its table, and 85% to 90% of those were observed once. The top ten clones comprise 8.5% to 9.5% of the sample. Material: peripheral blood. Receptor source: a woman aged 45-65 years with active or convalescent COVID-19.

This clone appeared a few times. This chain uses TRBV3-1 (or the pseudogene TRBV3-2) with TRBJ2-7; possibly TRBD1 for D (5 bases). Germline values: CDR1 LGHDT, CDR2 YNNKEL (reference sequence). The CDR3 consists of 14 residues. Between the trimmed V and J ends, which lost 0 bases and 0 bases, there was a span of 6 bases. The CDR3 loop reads CASSQEGPSYEQYF. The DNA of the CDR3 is TGTGCCAGCAGCCAAGAGGGGCCCTCCTACGAGCAGTACTTC.

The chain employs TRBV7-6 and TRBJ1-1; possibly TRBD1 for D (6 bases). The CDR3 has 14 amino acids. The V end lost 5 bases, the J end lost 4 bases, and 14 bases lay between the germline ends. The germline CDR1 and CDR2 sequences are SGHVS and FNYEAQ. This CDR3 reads CASSSIGQSTEAFF. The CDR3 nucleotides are TGTGCCAGCAGCAGTATCGGACAGTCCACTGAAGCTTTCTTT.

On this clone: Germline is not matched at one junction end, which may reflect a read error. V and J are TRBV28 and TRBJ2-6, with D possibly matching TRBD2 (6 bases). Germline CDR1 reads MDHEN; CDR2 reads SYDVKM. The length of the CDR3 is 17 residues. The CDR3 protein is CASSGGWRDPGDNVLTF. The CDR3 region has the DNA TGTGCCAGCAGTGGGGGATGGCGGGACCCCGGGGACAACGTCCTGACTTTC. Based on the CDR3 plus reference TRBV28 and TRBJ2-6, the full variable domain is DVKVTQSSRYLVKRTGEKVFLECVQDMDHENMFWYRQDPGLGLRLIYFSYDVKMKEKGDIPEGYSVSREKKERFSLILESASTNQTSMYLCASSGGWRDPGDNVLTFGAGSRLTVL.

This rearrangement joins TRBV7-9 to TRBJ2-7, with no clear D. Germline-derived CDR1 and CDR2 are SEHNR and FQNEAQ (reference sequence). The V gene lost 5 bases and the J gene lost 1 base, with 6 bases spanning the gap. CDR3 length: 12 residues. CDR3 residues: CASSPRSYEQYF. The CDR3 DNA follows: TGTGCCAGCAGCCCCCGGTCCTACGAGCAGTACTTC.

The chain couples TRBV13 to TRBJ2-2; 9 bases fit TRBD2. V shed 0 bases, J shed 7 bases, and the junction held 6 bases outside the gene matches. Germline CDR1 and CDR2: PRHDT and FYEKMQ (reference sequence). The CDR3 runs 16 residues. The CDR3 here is CASSLGASGRNGELFF. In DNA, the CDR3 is TGTGCCAGCAGCTTAGGCGCCAGCGGGAGGAACGGGGAGCTGTTTTTT.

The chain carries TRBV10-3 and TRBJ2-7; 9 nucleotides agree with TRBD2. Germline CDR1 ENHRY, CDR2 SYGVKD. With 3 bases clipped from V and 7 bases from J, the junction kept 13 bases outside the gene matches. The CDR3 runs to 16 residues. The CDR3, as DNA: TGTGCCATCAGTGATGGGGGGCGGGAGGGCCCTCTAGAGCAGTACTTC. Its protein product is CAISDGGREGPLEQYF.